The rows below give T cell receptor beta chains drawn from one sample of a study of T cell responses to AZD1222 COVID-19 vaccine. TCRdb keeps only in-frame clones here, not all; method: immunoSEQ multiplex PCR. The sample carries approximately 200,000 clones, 80% to 95% recorded once. The source material was peripheral blood, sampled 28 days after the second AZD1222 dose. Receptor source: an adult who received the AZD1222 COVID-19 vaccine. Both conserved end residues are part of each CDR3. A D gene is named only where the DNA matches it firmly. The size field is filled for only some rows; it gives once, few, many or a size class.

J: TRBJ2-4; size: NA; D: NA; V: TRBV7-3; DNA: TGTGCCAGCAGCCCTGGTGGGGGTAACATTCAGTACTTC; CDR3: CASSPGGGNIQYF
J: TRBJ1-1; size: NA; D: TRBD1; V: TRBV29-1; DNA: TGCAGCGTCCGGGACAGGGTAGGGACTGAAGCTTTCTTT; CDR3: CSVRDRVGTEAFF
J: TRBJ2-7; size: NA; D: NA; V: TRBV27; DNA: TGTGCCAGCAGCAACAACCGGGACGGCCTTTACGGGCAGTACTTC; CDR3: CASSNNRDGLYGQYF
J: TRBJ1-3; size: NA; D: NA; V: TRBV4-2; DNA: TGTGCCAGCAGCCAAGGGCAGGCAAACACCATATATTTT; CDR3: CASSQGQANTIYF
J: TRBJ1-6; size: NA; D: NA; V: TRBV5-1; DNA: TGCGCCAGCAGCGAGGCGGGTGGCCAGCAGGATACACCCCTCCACTTT; CDR3: CASSEAGGQQDTPLHF
J: TRBJ1-2; size: once; D: TRBD1; V: TRBV18; DNA: TGTGCCAGCTCGCCCACTGGGACAGGGCCTAACTATGGCTACACCTTC; CDR3: CASSPTGTGPNYGYTF
J: TRBJ1-6; size: NA; D: NA; V: TRBV5-1; DNA: TGCGCCAGTTCAATGGCAGGGCATTCACCCCTCCACTTT; CDR3: CASSMAGHSPLHF
J: TRBJ2-1; size: NA; D: TRBD2; V: TRBV11-2; DNA: TGTGCCAGCAGCTTAGGGGCTAGCGGGAGTGGATCCTACAATGAGCAGTTCTTC; CDR3: CASSLGASGSGSYNEQFF
J: TRBJ1-2; size: few; D: TRBD1; V: TRBV6-5; DNA: TGTGCCAGCAGGCAACAGGGGCTTTCCTATGGCTACACCTTC; CDR3: CASRQQGLSYGYTF
J: TRBJ2-2; size: NA; D: NA; V: TRBV5-1; DNA: TGCGCCAGCAGCCGGGCCTCCTTAGCCAGTGGGGAGCTGTTTTTT; CDR3: CASSRASLASGELFF
J: TRBJ1-1; size: NA; D: NA; V: TRBV3-1/TRBV3-2; DNA: TGTGCCAGCAGCCAAGGGGGGGGTGCCACTGAAGCTTTCTTT; CDR3: CASSQGGGATEAFF
J: TRBJ2-7; size: NA; D: TRBD2; V: TRBV28; DNA: TGTGCCAGCAGTTCTCTCGGGTGGGGACTAGCGGAGAGCGAGCAGTACTTC; CDR3: CASSSLGWGLAESEQYF
J: TRBJ1-2; size: NA; D: NA; V: TRBV6-5; DNA: TGTGCCAGCAGCCGAAAGACAGCCAACTATGGCTACACCTTC; CDR3: CASSRKTANYGYTF
J: TRBJ1-2; size: NA; D: NA; V: TRBV5-1; DNA: TGCGCCAGCAGCTTAACTCCAATGGGGGGCTATGGCTACACCTTC; CDR3: CASSLTPMGGYGYTF
J: TRBJ2-7; size: NA; D: NA; V: TRBV29-1; DNA: TGCAGCGTTACCGGGACGGTAACCTACGAGCAGTACTTC; CDR3: CSVTGTVTYEQYF
J: TRBJ1-6; size: NA; D: NA; V: TRBV11-2; DNA: TGTGCCAGCAGCTCGCTAGGGTCCGCGGCCCACTTT; CDR3: CASSSLGSAAHF
J: TRBJ2-1; size: NA; D: NA; V: TRBV19; DNA: TGTGCCAGTACCAGCTCAGGGACCACGAGGTACAATGAGCAGTTCTTC; CDR3: CASTSSGTTRYNEQFF
J: TRBJ2-3; size: once; D: NA; V: TRBV5-1; DNA: TGCGCCAGCAGCTTGGGTTCTTCAGATACGCAGTATTTT; CDR3: CASSLGSSDTQYF
J: TRBJ1-6; size: NA; D: TRBD1; V: TRBV6-5; DNA: TGTGCCGGAAGACAGGGGAGGTATAATTCACCCCTCCACTTT; CDR3: CAGRQGRYNSPLHF
J: TRBJ1-4; size: NA; D: NA; V: TRBV6-5; DNA: TGTGCCAGCAGCCCAGCCGGGGGGTATAATGAAAAACTGTTTTTT; CDR3: CASSPAGGYNEKLFF
J: TRBJ1-5; size: once; D: NA; V: TRBV30; DNA: TGTGCCTGGAGTGTATCCCTCGAGCAGCCCCAGCATTTT; CDR3: CAWSVSLEQPQHF
J: TRBJ2-1; size: NA; D: TRBD2; V: TRBV11-2; DNA: TGTGCCAGCAGCTTTTCTAGCGGGAGCTCCTACAATGAGCAGTTCTTC; CDR3: CASSFSSGSSYNEQFF
J: TRBJ1-2; size: NA; D: NA; V: TRBV3-1/TRBV3-2; DNA: TGTGCCAGCAGCCAAGATGGCACAGGCCGACCTACGTGGGGCTACACCTTC; CDR3: CASSQDGTGRPTWGYTF
J: TRBJ1-4; size: NA; D: NA; V: TRBV28; DNA: TGTGCCAGCACCTCACCGCAGGGGTATGAAAAACTGTTTTTT; CDR3: CASTSPQGYEKLFF
J: TRBJ2-5; size: NA; D: TRBD2; V: TRBV28; DNA: TGTGCCAGCACGACTAGCGCGCAAGAGACCCAGTACTTC; CDR3: CASTTSAQETQYF
J: TRBJ1-1; size: NA; D: NA; V: TRBV24-1; DNA: TGTGCCACCAGAGAGGGAGAAGGTACTGAAGCTTTCTTT; CDR3: CATREGEGTEAFF
J: TRBJ2-7; size: NA; D: NA; V: TRBV28; DNA: TGTGCCAGCGTTTCCCTTAGCTCCTACGAGCAGTACTTC; CDR3: CASVSLSSYEQYF
J: TRBJ1-4; size: NA; D: NA; V: TRBV25-1; DNA: TGTGCCAGCAGTGAATCGCCGCATGAAAAACTGTTTTTT; CDR3: CASSESPHEKLFF
J: TRBJ2-1; size: NA; D: TRBD2; V: TRBV28; DNA: TGTGCCAGCAGTCATAGCGGGAGGGGGTCCTACAATGAGCAGTTCTTC; CDR3: CASSHSGRGSYNEQFF
J: TRBJ2-7; size: NA; D: TRBD2; V: TRBV5-1; DNA: TGCGCCAGCAGCTCGACTAGCGGGAGGGAAGAGCAGTACTTC; CDR3: CASSSTSGREEQYF
J: TRBJ2-5; size: NA; D: NA; V: TRBV7-3; DNA: TGTGCCAGCAGCGTGGACAGAGAGGAGACCCAGTACTTC; CDR3: CASSVDREETQYF
J: TRBJ1-3; size: once; D: NA; V: TRBV24-1; DNA: TGTGCCACCAGTGATCCCGCGGGGTCTGGAAACACCATATATTTT; CDR3: CATSDPAGSGNTIYF
J: TRBJ2-7; size: NA; D: NA; V: TRBV18; DNA: TGTGCCAGCTCACCAGCAGCAGGTATCTCCTACGAGCAGTACTTC; CDR3: CASSPAAGISYEQYF
J: TRBJ2-4; size: once; D: NA; V: TRBV28; DNA: TGTGCCAGCAGTTTGGCAGGGAAGGCCAAAAACATTCAGTACTTC; CDR3: CASSLAGKAKNIQYF
J: TRBJ2-1; size: NA; D: TRBD2; V: TRBV7-2; DNA: TGTGCCAGCAGCTTAGGGGGGGAGACTAGCTCTTTCTTC; CDR3: CASSLGGETSSFF
J: TRBJ1-1; size: NA; D: NA; V: TRBV21-1; DNA: TGTGCCAGCAGCAAAGAGAAGGACAGACCGAACACTGAAGCTTTCTTT; CDR3: CASSKEKDRPNTEAFF
J: TRBJ2-3; size: NA; D: NA; V: TRBV3-1/TRBV3-2; DNA: TGTGCCAGCAGCCAAGCTAGGAGGCTAGATACGCAGTATTTT; CDR3: CASSQARRLDTQYF
J: TRBJ1-2; size: NA; D: TRBD1; V: TRBV24-1; DNA: TGTGCCGTGGACAGGGGGGTTTATGGCTACACCTTC; CDR3: CAVDRGVYGYTF
J: TRBJ2-1; size: NA; D: NA; V: TRBV3-1/TRBV3-2; DNA: TGTGCCAGCAGCCAAGATTCCTCCCAGGGCTACAATGAGCAGTTCTTC; CDR3: CASSQDSSQGYNEQFF
J: TRBJ1-6; size: NA; D: TRBD1; V: TRBV9; DNA: TGTGCCAGCAGCGGGGGGACAGGGCATTCACCCCTCCACTTT; CDR3: CASSGGTGHSPLHF
J: TRBJ2-7; size: NA; D: NA; V: TRBV3-1/TRBV3-2; DNA: TGTGCCAGCAGCCAAGATGACGGTTACGAGCAGTACTTC; CDR3: CASSQDDGYEQYF
J: TRBJ2-1; size: NA; D: TRBD2; V: TRBV29-1; DNA: TGCAGCGTTGAGAGCCAGCAGCGGGAGACTTACGAGCAGTTCTTC; CDR3: CSVESQQRETYEQFF
J: TRBJ1-4; size: NA; D: TRBD1; V: TRBV30; DNA: TGTGCCTGGAAACGAATCGGGACAGGGAGTGAAAAACTGTTTTTT; CDR3: CAWKRIGTGSEKLFF
J: TRBJ2-6; size: NA; D: TRBD2; V: TRBV24-1; DNA: TGTGCCACCAGTGATGCCGGGACTAGCGGGCTCGTGAAGGCCAACGTCCTGACTTTC; CDR3: CATSDAGTSGLVKANVLTF
J: TRBJ2-6; size: NA; D: NA; V: TRBV11-2; DNA: TGTGCCAGCAACCTCGTGACCGGGGCCAACGTCCTGACTTTC; CDR3: CASNLVTGANVLTF
J: TRBJ2-3; size: NA; D: NA; V: TRBV14; DNA: TGTGCCAGCAGCCAAGATTTCAAGCGCAGCACAGATACGCAGTATTTT; CDR3: CASSQDFKRSTDTQYF
J: TRBJ1-6; size: NA; D: NA; V: TRBV21-1; DNA: TGTGCCAGCAGCAAAGTCAGGGAGGATAATTCACCCCTCCACTTT; CDR3: CASSKVREDNSPLHF
J: TRBJ2-1; size: NA; D: NA; V: TRBV12-3/TRBV12-4; DNA: TGTGCCAGCAGCCAAATGGGGTATGAGCAGTTCTTC; CDR3: CASSQMGYEQFF
J: TRBJ1-1; size: once; D: NA; V: TRBV10-3; DNA: TGTGCCATCAGTGAGGGGGACGGTGCAACTGAAGCTTTCTTT; CDR3: CAISEGDGATEAFF
J: TRBJ2-7; size: NA; D: NA; V: TRBV2; DNA: TGTGCCAGCAGTCGAGGACAGCGCTCCTACGAGCAGTACTTC; CDR3: CASSRGQRSYEQYF
J: TRBJ1-3; size: NA; D: NA; V: TRBV27; DNA: TGTGCCAGCAGTTTACGGGGGGGTCCCGGAAACACCATATATTTT; CDR3: CASSLRGGPGNTIYF
J: TRBJ2-1; size: once; D: TRBD2; V: TRBV11-1; DNA: TGTGCCAGCACCATTAGCGGGAGGGGGCGCAATGAGCAGTTCTTC; CDR3: CASTISGRGRNEQFF
J: TRBJ2-2; size: NA; D: NA; V: TRBV11-2; DNA: TGTGCCAGCAGCTTAGATTCCACCGGGGAGCTGTTTTTT; CDR3: CASSLDSTGELFF
J: TRBJ1-2; size: NA; D: TRBD1; V: TRBV4-3; DNA: TGCGCCAGCAGCCAAGGCGACAGGGGGACCTATGGCTACACCTTC; CDR3: CASSQGDRGTYGYTF
J: TRBJ2-7; size: NA; D: TRBD1; V: TRBV3-1/TRBV3-2; DNA: TGTGCCAGCAGCCCGTTGGGACAGGGTGTCGAGCAGTACTTC; CDR3: CASSPLGQGVEQYF
J: TRBJ1-2; size: few; D: TRBD1; V: TRBV24-1; DNA: TGTGCCACCAGTGACCCCACTAGACAGGGGTCTAAAGGCTACACCTTC; CDR3: CATSDPTRQGSKGYTF
J: TRBJ2-5; size: once; D: NA; V: TRBV2; DNA: TGTGCCAGCAGTAGCGGAAGGTACCAAGAGACCCAGTACTTC; CDR3: CASSSGRYQETQYF